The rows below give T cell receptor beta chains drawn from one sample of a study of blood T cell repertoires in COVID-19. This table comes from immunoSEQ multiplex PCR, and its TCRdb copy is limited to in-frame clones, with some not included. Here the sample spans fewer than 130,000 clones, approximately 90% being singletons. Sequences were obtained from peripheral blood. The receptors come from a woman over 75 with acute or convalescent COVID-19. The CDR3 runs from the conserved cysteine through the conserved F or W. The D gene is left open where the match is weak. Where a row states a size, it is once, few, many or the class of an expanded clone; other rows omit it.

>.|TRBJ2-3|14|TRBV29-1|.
CSVEFAVQTDTQYF
TGCAGCGTTGAGTTTGCGGTACAAACAGATACGCAGTATTTT
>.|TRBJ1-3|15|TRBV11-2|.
CASSLPRTTGNTIYF
TGTGCCAGCAGCTTACCCCGGACAACCGGAAACACCATATATTTT
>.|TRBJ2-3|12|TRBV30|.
CAWDTGPDTQYF
TGTGCCTGGGATACAGGCCCAGATACGCAGTATTTT
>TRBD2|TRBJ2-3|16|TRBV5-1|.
CASSPIAGGYTDTQYF
TGCGCCAGCAGCCCTATAGCGGGGGGATACACAGATACGCAGTATTTT
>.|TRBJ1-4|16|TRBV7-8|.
CASSPGQQYTNEKLFF
TGTGCCAGCAGCCCAGGACAGCAGTACACTAATGAAAAACTGTTTTTT
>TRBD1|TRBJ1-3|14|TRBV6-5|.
CASGNRGRGNTIYF
TGTGCCAGCGGGAACAGGGGGCGCGGAAACACCATATATTTT
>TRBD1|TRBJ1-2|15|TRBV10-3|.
CAISAGGQGVVGYTF
TGTGCCATCAGTGCCGGTGGACAGGGGGTTGTTGGCTACACCTTC
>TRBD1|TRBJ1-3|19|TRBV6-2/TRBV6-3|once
CASSPRDRGPLSSGNTIYF
TGTGCCAGCAGTCCCCGGGACAGGGGACCCCTAAGCTCTGGAAACACCATATATTTT
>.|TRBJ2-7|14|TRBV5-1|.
CASGQGGPTYEQYF
TGCGCCAGCGGCCAGGGGGGACCGACCTACGAGCAGTACTTC
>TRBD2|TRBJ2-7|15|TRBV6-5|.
CASSRGDASSYEQYF
TGTGCCAGCAGCCGGGGGGACGCGAGCTCCTACGAGCAGTACTTC
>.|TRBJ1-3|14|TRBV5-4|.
CASSLVGVENTIYF
TGTGCCAGCAGCTTGGTAGGGGTTGAAAACACCATATATTTT
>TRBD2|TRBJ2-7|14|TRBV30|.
CAWSWEGYSYEQYF
TGTGCCTGGAGTTGGGAGGGATACTCCTACGAGCAGTACTTC
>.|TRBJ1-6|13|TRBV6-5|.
CASSFQYNSPLHF
TGTGCCAGCAGTTTTCAGTATAATTCACCCCTCCACTTT
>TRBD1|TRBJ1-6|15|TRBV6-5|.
CASSYLGQGNSPLHF
TGTGCCAGCAGTTACTTAGGACAGGGGAATTCACCCCTCCACTTT
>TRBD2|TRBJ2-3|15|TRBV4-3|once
CASSQTSGSTDTQYF
TGCGCCAGCAGCCAAACTAGCGGGAGCACAGATACGCAGTATTTT
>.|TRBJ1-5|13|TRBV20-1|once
CSASRGSDQPQHF
TGCAGTGCTAGTAGGGGGTCGGATCAGCCCCAGCATTTT
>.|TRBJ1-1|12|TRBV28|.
CASSIMNTEAFF
TGTGCCAGCAGTATTATGAACACTGAAGCTTTCTTT
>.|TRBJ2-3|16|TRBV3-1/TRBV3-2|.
CASSQDREQGPDTQYF
TGTGCCAGCAGCCAAGATAGGGAACAGGGTCCGGATACGCAGTATTTT
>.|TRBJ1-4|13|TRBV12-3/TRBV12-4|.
CASSSWDTEKLFF
TGTGCCAGCAGTTCCTGGGACACCGAAAAACTGTTTTTT
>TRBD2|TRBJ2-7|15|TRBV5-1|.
CASSLVAGGTYEQYF
TGCGCCAGCAGCTTGGTAGCGGGGGGAACCTACGAGCAGTACTTC